This TCR beta chain was identified during a study of patients and donors after allogeneic stem cell transplantation. Using its own MiXCR run on the RT-PCR reads, TCRdb lists one record per CDR3 protein. Of about 200,000 distinct CDR3 sequences listed, 40% to 45% were seen once; the top ten hold about 35%. This clonotype appeared a few times. The CDR3 is 13 residues long. Trimming took 2 bases from V and 6 from J, leaving 8 bases between them. The sequenced sample was blood, either unsorted or a sorted T cell fraction (not recorded which). This TCR derives from a human donor who was either an allogeneic HSCT recipient or a stem cell or donor lymphocyte infusion donor (not recorded which). It is not recorded whose cells these are; they may come from a transplant donor. This chain links TRBV12-3 or TRBV12-4 with TRBJ1-5, with D perhaps matching TRBD1 (5 bases). The CDR3 region is CASSLQGTQPQHF. The CDR3 DNA sequence: TGTGCCAGCAGTTTACAGGGTACTCAGCCCCAGCATTTT.